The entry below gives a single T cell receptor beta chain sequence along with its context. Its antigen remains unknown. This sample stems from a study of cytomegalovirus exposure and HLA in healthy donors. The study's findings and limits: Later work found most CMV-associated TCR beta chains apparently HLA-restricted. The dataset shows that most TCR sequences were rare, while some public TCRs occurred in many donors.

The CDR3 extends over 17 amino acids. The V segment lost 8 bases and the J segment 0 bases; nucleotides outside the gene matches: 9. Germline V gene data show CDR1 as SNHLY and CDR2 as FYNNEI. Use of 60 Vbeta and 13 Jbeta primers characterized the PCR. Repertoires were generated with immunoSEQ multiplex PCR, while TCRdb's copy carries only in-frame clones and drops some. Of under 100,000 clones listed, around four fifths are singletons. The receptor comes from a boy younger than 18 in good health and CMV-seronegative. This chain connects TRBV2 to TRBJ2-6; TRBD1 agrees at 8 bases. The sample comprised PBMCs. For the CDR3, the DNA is TGTGCCAGCGTCCACAGGGGGGAGAGCTCTGGGGCCAACGTCCTGACTTTC. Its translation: CASVHRGESSGANVLTF. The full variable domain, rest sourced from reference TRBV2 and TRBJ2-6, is EPEVTQTPSHQVTQMGQEVILRCVPISNHLYFYWYRQILGQKVEFLVSFYNNEISEKSEIFDDQFSVERPDGSNFTLKIRSTKLEDSAMYFCASVHRGESSGANVLTFGAGSRLTVL.